The TCR beta chain under discussion was sequenced for a study of blood T cell repertoires in COVID-19. Study-level background: Whether acute or convalescent, the COVID-19 samples came from the United States, Italy and Spain. PBMCs, B-cell-depleted T cells, or T cells provided the cDNA or gDNA that made up the material.

This clone turned up a few times. As originally analysed: Estimated nucleated cell counts came from reference gene primer amplification. The method was immunoSEQ multiplex PCR; TCRdb's version includes in-frame clones alone and lacks a portion of them. Clone size and V and J calls were adopted from that table, with D and trimming inferred from the DNA. Counted here are about 220,000 clones, less than 85% occurring once; the ten biggest clones make up about 3.8%. CDR3 length: 16 amino acids. The V gene end was trimmed by 4 bases and the J gene end by 0 bases; junction bases not matched to a gene: 5. CDR1 SGHNT and CDR2 YYREEE come from the germline V gene (reference sequence).

The sequenced sample was peripheral blood. The rearrangement uses TRBV5-4 and TRBJ1-1; TRBD1 matches at 11 bases. The TCR comes from an elderly woman with acute or convalescent COVID-19. This CDR3 reads CASSQGTGGMNTEAFF. The CDR3 region has the DNA TGTGCCAGCAGCCAGGGGACAGGGGGAATGAACACTGAAGCTTTCTTT.